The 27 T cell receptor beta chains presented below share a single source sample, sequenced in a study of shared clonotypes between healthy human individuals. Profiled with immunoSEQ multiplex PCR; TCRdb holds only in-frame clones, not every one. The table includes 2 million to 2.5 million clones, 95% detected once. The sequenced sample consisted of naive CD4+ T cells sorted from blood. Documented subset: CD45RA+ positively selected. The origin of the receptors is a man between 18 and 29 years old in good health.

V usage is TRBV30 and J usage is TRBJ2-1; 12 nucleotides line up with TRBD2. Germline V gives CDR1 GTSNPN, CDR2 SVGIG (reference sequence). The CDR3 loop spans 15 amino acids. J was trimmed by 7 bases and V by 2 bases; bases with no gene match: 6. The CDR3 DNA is TGTGCCTGGAGTCTAGCGGGGGGGCCGTGGAATGAGCAGTTCTTC. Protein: CAWSLAGGPWNEQFF.

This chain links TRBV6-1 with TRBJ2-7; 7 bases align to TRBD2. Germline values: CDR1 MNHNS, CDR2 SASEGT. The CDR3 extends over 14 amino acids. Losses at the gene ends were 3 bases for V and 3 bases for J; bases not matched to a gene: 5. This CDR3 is CASSERERRYEQYF. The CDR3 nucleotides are TGTGCCAGCAGTGAGCGGGAGAGGCGCTACGAGCAGTACTTC.

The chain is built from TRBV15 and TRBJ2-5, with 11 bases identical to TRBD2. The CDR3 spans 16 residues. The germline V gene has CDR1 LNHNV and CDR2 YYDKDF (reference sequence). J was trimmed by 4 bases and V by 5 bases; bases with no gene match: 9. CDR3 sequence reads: CATSRELAGARETQYF. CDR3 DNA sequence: TGTGCCACCAGCCGGGAACTAGCGGGAGCTCGAGAGACCCAGTACTTC.

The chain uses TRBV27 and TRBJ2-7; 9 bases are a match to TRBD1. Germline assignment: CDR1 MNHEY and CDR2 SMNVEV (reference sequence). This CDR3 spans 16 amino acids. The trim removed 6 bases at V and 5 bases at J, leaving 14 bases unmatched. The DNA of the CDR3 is TGTGCCAGCAGAACAACCACCGGGACAGGGTTCCACGAGCAGTACTTC. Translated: CASRTTTGTGFHEQYF.

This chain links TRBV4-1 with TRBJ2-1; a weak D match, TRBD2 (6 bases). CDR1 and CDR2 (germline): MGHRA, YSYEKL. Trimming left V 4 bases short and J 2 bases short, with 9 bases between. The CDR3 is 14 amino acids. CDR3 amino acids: CASSRRETYNEQFF. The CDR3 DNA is TGCGCCAGCAGCCGGCGGGAAACCTACAATGAGCAGTTCTTC.

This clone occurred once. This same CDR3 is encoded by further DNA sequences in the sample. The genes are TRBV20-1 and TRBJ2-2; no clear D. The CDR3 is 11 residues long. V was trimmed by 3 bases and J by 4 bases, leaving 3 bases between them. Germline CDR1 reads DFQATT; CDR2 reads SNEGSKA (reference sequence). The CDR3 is CSASGTGELFF. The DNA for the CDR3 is TGCAGTGCTAGCGGCACCGGGGAGCTGTTTTTT.

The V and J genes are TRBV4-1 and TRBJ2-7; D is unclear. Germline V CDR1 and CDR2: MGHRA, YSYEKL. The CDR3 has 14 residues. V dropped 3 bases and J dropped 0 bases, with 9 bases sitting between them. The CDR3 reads CASSQADTSYEQYF. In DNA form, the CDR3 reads TGCGCCAGCAGCCAGGCCGACACCTCCTACGAGCAGTACTTC.

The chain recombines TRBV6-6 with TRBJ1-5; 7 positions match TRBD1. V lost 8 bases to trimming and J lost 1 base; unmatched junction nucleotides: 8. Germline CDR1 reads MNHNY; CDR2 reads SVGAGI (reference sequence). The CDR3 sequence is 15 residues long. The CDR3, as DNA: TGTGCCAGCGGACATACAGGGGTAAGCAATCAGCCCCAGCATTTT. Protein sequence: CASGHTGVSNQPQHF.

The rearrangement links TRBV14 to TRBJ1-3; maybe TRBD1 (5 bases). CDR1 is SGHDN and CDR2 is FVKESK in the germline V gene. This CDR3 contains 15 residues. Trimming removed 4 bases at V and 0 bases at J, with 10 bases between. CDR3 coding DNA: TGTGCCAGCAGCCTACCAGGGTACTCTGGAAACACCATATATTTT. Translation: CASSLPGYSGNTIYF.

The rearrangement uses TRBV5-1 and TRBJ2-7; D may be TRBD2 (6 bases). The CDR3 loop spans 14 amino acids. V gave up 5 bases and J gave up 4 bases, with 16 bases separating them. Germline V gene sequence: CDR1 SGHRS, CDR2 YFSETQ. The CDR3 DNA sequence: TGCGCCAGCAGTTCCTACGGGGGTGAATACGAGCAGTACTTC. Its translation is CASSSYGGEYEQYF. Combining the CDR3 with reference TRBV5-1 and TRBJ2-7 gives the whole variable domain KAGVTQTPRYLIKTRGQQVTLSCSPISGHRSVSWYQQTPGQGLQFLFEYFSETQRNKGNFPGRFSGRQFSNSRSEMNVSTLELGDSALYLCASSSYGGEYEQYFGPGTRLTVT.

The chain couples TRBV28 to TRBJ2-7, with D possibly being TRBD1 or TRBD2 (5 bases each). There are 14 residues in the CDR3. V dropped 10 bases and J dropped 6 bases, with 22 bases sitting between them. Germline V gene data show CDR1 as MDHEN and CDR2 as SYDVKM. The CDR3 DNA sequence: TGTGCCACCCTCGATCGAGGGGCGGTCGGCGAGCAGTACTTC. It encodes CATLDRGAVGEQYF.

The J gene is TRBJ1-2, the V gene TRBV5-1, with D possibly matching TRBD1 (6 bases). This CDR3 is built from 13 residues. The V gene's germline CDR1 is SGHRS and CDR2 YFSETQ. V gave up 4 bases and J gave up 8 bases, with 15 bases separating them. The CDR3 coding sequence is TGCGCCAGCAGCCCGGGGGACAACTTCGGCTACACCTTC. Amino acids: CASSPGDNFGYTF.

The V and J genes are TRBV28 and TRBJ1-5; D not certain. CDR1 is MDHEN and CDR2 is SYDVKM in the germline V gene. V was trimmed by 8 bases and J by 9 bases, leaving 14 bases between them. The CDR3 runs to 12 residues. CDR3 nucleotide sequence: TGTGCCAGCGCCAAGCGCCAACCGCCCCAGCATTTT. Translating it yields CASAKRQPPQHF.

CDR3 bases: TGTGCCAGCAGCCCCGGACTCAAGGCCTACGAGCAGTACTTC. This gives the protein CASSPGLKAYEQYF. The chain recombines TRBV28 with TRBJ2-7, with D perhaps matching TRBD2 (5 bases). CDR1 and CDR2 (germline): MDHEN, SYDVKM. The CDR3 length is 14 residues. The ends were cut back, 6 bases at V and 2 bases at J, with 14 bases in the middle.

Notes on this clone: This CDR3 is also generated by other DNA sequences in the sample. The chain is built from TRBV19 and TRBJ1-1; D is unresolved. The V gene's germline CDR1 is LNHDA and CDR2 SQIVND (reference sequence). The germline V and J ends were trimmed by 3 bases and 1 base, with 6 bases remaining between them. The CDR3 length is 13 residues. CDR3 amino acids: CASSIWENTEAFF. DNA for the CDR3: TGTGCCAGTAGTATCTGGGAGAACACTGAAGCTTTCTTT.

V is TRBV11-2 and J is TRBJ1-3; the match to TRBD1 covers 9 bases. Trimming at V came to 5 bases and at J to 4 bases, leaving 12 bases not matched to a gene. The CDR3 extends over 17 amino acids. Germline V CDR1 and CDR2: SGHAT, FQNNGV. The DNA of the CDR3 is TGTGCCAGCAGCGATCGAGGACAGGGGAATTCGGGAAACACCATATATTTT. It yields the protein CASSDRGQGNSGNTIYF. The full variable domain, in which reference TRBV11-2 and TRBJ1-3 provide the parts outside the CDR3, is EAGVAQSPRYKIIEKRQSVAFWCNPISGHATLYWYQQILGQGPKLLIQFQNNGVVDDSQLPKDRFSAERLKGVDSTLKIQPAKLEDSAVYLCASSDRGQGNSGNTIYFGEGSWLTVV.

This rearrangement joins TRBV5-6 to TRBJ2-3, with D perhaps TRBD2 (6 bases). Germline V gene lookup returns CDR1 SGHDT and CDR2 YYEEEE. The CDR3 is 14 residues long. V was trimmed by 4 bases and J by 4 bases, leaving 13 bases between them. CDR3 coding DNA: TGTGCCAGCAGCCCTGGGACTGGGGCAGATACGCAGTATTTT. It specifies CASSPGTGADTQYF.

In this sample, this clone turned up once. CDR3 in amino acids: CASSSGTSDPYNEQFF. The CDR3 nucleotides read TGTGCCAGTAGTTCCGGGACTAGCGACCCCTACAATGAGCAGTTCTTC. The chain joins TRBV19 to TRBJ2-1; 10 positions agree with TRBD2. The V gene's germline CDR1 is LNHDA and CDR2 SQIVND (reference sequence). Trimming took 5 bases from V and 2 from J; bases not matched to a gene: 6. The CDR3 spans 16 residues. The whole variable domain, filled in from reference TRBV19 and TRBJ2-1, reads DGGITQSPKYLFRKEGQNVTLSCEQNLNHDAMYWYRQDPGQGLRLIYYSQIVNDFQKGDIAEGYSVSREKKESFPLTVTSAQKNPTAFYLCASSSGTSDPYNEQFFGPGTRLTVL.

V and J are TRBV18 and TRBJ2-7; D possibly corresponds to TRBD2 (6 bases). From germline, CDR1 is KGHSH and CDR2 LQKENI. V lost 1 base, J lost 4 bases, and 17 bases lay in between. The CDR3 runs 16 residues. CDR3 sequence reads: CASSPLSSAWGYEQYF. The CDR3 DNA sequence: TGTGCCAGCTCACCACTCTCTAGCGCGTGGGGGTACGAGCAGTACTTC.

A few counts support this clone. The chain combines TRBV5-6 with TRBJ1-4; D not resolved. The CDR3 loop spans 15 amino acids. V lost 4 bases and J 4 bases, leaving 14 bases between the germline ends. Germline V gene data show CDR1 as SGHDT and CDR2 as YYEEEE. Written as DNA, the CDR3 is TGTGCCAGCAGCATTAGACCCCCGGGTAATGAAAAACTGTTTTTT. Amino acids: CASSIRPPGNEKLFF.

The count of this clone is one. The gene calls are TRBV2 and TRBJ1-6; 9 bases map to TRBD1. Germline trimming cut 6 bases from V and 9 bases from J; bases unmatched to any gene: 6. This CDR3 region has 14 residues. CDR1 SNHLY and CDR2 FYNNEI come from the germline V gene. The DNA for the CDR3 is TGTGCCAGCAGCCAGGACAGGGGATCTTCACCCCTCCACTTT. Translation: CASSQDRGSSPLHF.

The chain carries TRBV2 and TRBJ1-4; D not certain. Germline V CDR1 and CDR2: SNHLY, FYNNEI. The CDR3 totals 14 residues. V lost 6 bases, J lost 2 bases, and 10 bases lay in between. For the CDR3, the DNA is TGTGCCAGCAGAGGGAGTTGGACTAATGAAAAACTGTTTTTT. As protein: CASRGSWTNEKLFF.

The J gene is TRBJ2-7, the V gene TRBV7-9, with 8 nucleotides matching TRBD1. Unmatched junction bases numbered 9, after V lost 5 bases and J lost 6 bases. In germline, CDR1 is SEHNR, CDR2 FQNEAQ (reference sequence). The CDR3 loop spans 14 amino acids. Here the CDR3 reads CASSPRTGFVEQYF. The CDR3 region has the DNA TGTGCCAGCAGCCCTCGGACAGGGTTCGTCGAGCAGTACTTC.

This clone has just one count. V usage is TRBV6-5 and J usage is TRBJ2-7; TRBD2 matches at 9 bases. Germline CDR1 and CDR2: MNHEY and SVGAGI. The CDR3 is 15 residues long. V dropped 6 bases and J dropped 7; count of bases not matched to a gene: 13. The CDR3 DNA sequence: TGTGCCAGCAGCCGCATTGGCGGGAGGGTTGAAGAGCAGTACTTC. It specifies CASSRIGGRVEEQYF.

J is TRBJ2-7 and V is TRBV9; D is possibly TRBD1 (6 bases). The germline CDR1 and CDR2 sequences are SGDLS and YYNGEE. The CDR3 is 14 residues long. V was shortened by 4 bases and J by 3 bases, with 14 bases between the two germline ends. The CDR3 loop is CASSIQDRGYEQYF. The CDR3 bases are TGTGCCAGCAGCATACAGGACAGAGGCTACGAGCAGTACTTC.

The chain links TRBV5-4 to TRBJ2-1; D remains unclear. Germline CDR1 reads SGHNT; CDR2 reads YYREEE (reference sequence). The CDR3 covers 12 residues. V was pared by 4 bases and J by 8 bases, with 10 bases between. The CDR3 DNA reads TGTGCCAGCAGCGCTACTCGTTATGAGCAGTTCTTC. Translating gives CASSATRYEQFF.

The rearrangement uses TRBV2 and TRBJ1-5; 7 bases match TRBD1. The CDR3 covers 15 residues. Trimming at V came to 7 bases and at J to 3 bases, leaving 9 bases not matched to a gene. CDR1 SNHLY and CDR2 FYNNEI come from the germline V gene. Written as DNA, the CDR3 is TGTGCCAGCACCGAGGGGGACAGTCCCAATCAGCCCCAGCATTTT. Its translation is CASTEGDSPNQPQHF.